This T cell receptor (beta chain) originates from a study of cytomegalovirus exposure and HLA in healthy donors. Notes on the study in general: In vitro experiments confirmed that three CMV-associated chains were specific for CMV antigens. Further analysis was carried out later, and it showed several of the most significant clusters appearing linked to common viral pathogens. V- and J-gene trimming of TCR beta was linked (in a later analysis) to a missense DCLRE1C variant.

About this clone: Antigen specificity is unknown.

The PCR was carried out with 60 Vbeta primers and 13 Jbeta primers. Sequenced by immunoSEQ multiplex PCR; TCRdb stores in-frame clones only, minus some. The sample has some 200,000 clones, approximately 83% seen once. CDR1 is SNHLY and CDR2 is FYNNEI in the germline V gene. CDR3 length: 16 residues. J was trimmed by 5 bases and V by 11 bases; bases with no gene match: 16. The receptor was derived from a boy younger than 10 in good health and CMV-seronegative. This chain links TRBV2 with TRBJ2-1; 9 bases agree with TRBD2. Sample: PBMCs. The CDR3 region has the DNA TGTGCCCGCGGGGGGGTCCCCCGTCCTCTTGACAATGAGCAGTTCTTC. The encoded protein is CARGGVPRPLDNEQFF.